The rows below give T cell receptor beta chains drawn from one sample of a study of OX40 agonist ivuxolimab in advanced cancers. Assay: immunoSEQ multiplex PCR; the TCRdb copy retains only in-frame clones and omits some. This sample has more than 70,000 clones, with around 85% found just once. Specimen: CD4+ or CD8+ T cells sorted from blood, collected in a trial of the OX40 agonist ivuxolimab. The source is an adult with an advanced solid tumor such as melanoma, head and neck, liver or kidney cancer. Each CDR3 is given with its conserved first and last residue. The D gene is left open where the match is weak. The listing skips clone size in some rows; elsewhere it reads once, few, many or a size class.

v_call	d_call	clone_size	j_call	cdr3_nt	cdr3_aa
TRBV10-3	TRBD1	few	TRBJ1-5	TGTGCCGTCGGACAGGATAGCAATCAGCCCCAGCATTTT	CAVGQDSNQPQHF
TRBV18	NA	NA	TRBJ2-3	TGTGCCAGCTCAGTTCAGGGCGATACGCAGTATTTT	CASSVQGDTQYF
TRBV7-9	NA	few	TRBJ1-2	TGTGCCAGCAGCTTGGTGGGGGACTATGGCTACACCTTC	CASSLVGDYGYTF
TRBV30	TRBD1	NA	TRBJ1-6	TGTGCCTGGAGTGCCGACAGGGGTAATTCACCCCTCCACTTT	CAWSADRGNSPLHF
TRBV5-5	NA	NA	TRBJ1-2	TGTGCCAGCAGCAGGGTTTTCTCAGTTGATGGCTACACCTTC	CASSRVFSVDGYTF
TRBV6-5	NA	NA	TRBJ2-3	TGTGCCAGCAGTTACTCCCGACCAAACACAGATACGCAGTATTTT	CASSYSRPNTDTQYF
TRBV6-5	NA	NA	TRBJ2-7	TGTGCCAGCAGTTACAAAGGGCAGGGTGGATACGAGCAGTACTTC	CASSYKGQGGYEQYF
TRBV19	TRBD1	NA	TRBJ1-5	TGTGCCAGTCGGGGACAGGGGTATAGCAATCAGCCCCAGCATTTT	CASRGQGYSNQPQHF
TRBV4-2	NA	NA	TRBJ1-3	TGTGCCAGCAGCCAATCAGAGACAGGCTCTGGAAACACCATATATTTT	CASSQSETGSGNTIYF
TRBV5-1	TRBD2	NA	TRBJ2-1	TGCGCCAGCAGCCGGACCGGGACTAGCGGGAATGAGCAGTTCTTC	CASSRTGTSGNEQFF
TRBV4-1	NA	NA	TRBJ2-6	TGCGCCAGCAGCCAAGAGGCGAGCTCTGGGGCCAACGTCCTGACTTTC	CASSQEASSGANVLTF
TRBV5-5	NA	NA	TRBJ1-3	TGTGCCAGCACGCTTGGTCCAGTTGGAAACACCATATATTTT	CASTLGPVGNTIYF
TRBV6-1	NA	NA	TRBJ1-1	TGTGCCAGCAGTCAAACTCAGGATAACACTGAAGCTTTCTTT	CASSQTQDNTEAFF
TRBV5-6	NA	NA	TRBJ2-1	TGTGCCAGCAGCCGCCGAGTGGGAAAGCAGTTCTTC	CASSRRVGKQFF
TRBV2	NA	NA	TRBJ1-1	TGTGCCAGCAGTGGGTACCCGGCCGGGTTTAAGGTGAACACTGAAGCTTTCTTT	CASSGYPAGFKVNTEAFF
TRBV18	NA	NA	TRBJ1-2	TGTGCCAGCTCACCCGGGGAGGCTAACTATGGCTACACCTTC	CASSPGEANYGYTF
TRBV2	NA	NA	TRBJ1-6	TGTGCCGGACGGGTGGAGGGGAAGGATTCACCCCTCCACTTT	CAGRVEGKDSPLHF
TRBV6-5	NA	NA	TRBJ2-2	TGTGCCAGCAGACAGCACGGAACCGGGGAGCTGTTTTTT	CASRQHGTGELFF
TRBV7-8	TRBD1	NA	TRBJ1-4	TGTGCCAGCAGCCCCTCAAGGGGCAGGGGGATGGAAAAACTGTTTTTT	CASSPSRGRGMEKLFF
TRBV5-1	NA	NA	TRBJ2-7	TGCGCCAGCAGATCAGAATACGAGCAGTACTTC	CASRSEYEQYF
TRBV19	NA	once	TRBJ2-6	TGTGCCAGTAGTATACGGCGAAGGGGGAATGGGGCCAACGTCCTGACTTTC	CASSIRRRGNGANVLTF
TRBV4-1	TRBD1	NA	TRBJ2-1	TGCGCCAGCAGCCAAGTTACAGGGGGCGAATACAATGAGCAGTTCTTC	CASSQVTGGEYNEQFF
TRBV6-5	NA	NA	TRBJ2-1	TGTGCCAGCAGTTACTTTCCGAGGCGGGGTGAGCAGTTCTTC	CASSYFPRRGEQFF
TRBV27	TRBD2	NA	TRBJ2-1	TGTGCCAGCAGTTTATTGGCGCTAGCGGAGGTAGATGAGCAGTTCTTC	CASSLLALAEVDEQFF
TRBV5-1	NA	NA	TRBJ2-3	TGCGCCAGCGGGGGGCCGAGCACAGATACGCAGTATTTT	CASGGPSTDTQYF
TRBV6-1	NA	NA	TRBJ1-1	TGTGCCAGCAGGGCGGGGGGCAGTGAAGCTTTCTTT	CASRAGGSEAFF
TRBV6-6	TRBD1	NA	TRBJ1-2	TGTGCCAGCAGAACCCCGGACAGGGGCATTCATGGCTACACCTTC	CASRTPDRGIHGYTF
TRBV6-4	TRBD2	NA	TRBJ2-3	TGTGCCAGCAGTGACTCCAACGGGGGGGCCGATACGCAGTATTTT	CASSDSNGGADTQYF
TRBV5-6	NA	NA	TRBJ2-5	TGTGCCAGCAGCCAGAGCCCGGGATCACAAGAGACCCAGTACTTC	CASSQSPGSQETQYF
TRBV19	NA	NA	TRBJ2-1	TGTGCCACCCAAGGAGGGGGGGAAATCTACAATGAGCAGTTCTTC	CATQGGGEIYNEQFF
TRBV5-1	NA	NA	TRBJ1-1	TGCGCCAGCTCGATCACGCTCGTCGGTAAGGGAGAAGCTTTCTTT	CASSITLVGKGEAFF
TRBV2	NA	NA	TRBJ1-1	TGTGCCAGCAGTGAACCCAGGGGTAACACTGAAGCTTTCTTT	CASSEPRGNTEAFF
TRBV6-4	NA	NA	TRBJ1-3	TGTGCCAGCAGTGACCGATTCGGTGGAAACACCATATATTTT	CASSDRFGGNTIYF
TRBV6-5	NA	NA	TRBJ1-6	TGTGCCAGCAGTGAAGGCAGGGATATTTCACCCCTCCACTTT	CASSEGRDISPLHF
TRBV6-5	NA	NA	TRBJ1-6	TGTGCCAGCAGTTTCCTTTATTCACCCCTCCACTTT	CASSFLYSPLHF
TRBV6-6	TRBD1	NA	TRBJ1-1	TGTGCCAGCAGGGCTCGGACAGGAGTGTCTGAAGCTTTCTTT	CASRARTGVSEAFF
TRBV7-2	TRBD1	once	TRBJ1-1	TGTGCCAGCAGCTACAGACAGGGGGGAACTGAAGCTTTCTTT	CASSYRQGGTEAFF
TRBV6-5	TRBD2	NA	TRBJ2-1	TGTGCCAGCAGTTACGGAACTAGCGACCTTGGGAATGAGCAGTTCTTC	CASSYGTSDLGNEQFF
TRBV6-5	TRBD2	NA	TRBJ2-7	TGTGCCAGCAGAGGACTAGTCGGGTACGAGCAGTACTTC	CASRGLVGYEQYF
TRBV29-1	NA	NA	TRBJ1-3	TGCGGGGAACAGGGCTCTGGAAACACCATATATTTT	CGEQGSGNTIYF
TRBV10-1	NA	few	TRBJ1-1	TGCGCCAGCAGTCTAACCCCGAGGGATGAAGCTTTCTTT	CASSLTPRDEAFF
TRBV21-1	NA	NA	TRBJ2-3	TGTGCCAGCACCAAAGGGGGACAGCCATACACAGATACGCAGTATTTT	CASTKGGQPYTDTQYF
TRBV9	TRBD2	NA	TRBJ2-5	TGTGCCAGCAGCGTAGCCCGGACTAGCGGGGACCAAGAGACCCAGTACTTC	CASSVARTSGDQETQYF
TRBV6-5	NA	NA	TRBJ2-3	TGTGCCAGCAGTTCCTTGAGTGGCGGGGATACGCAGTATTTT	CASSSLSGGDTQYF
TRBV11-2	TRBD1	NA	TRBJ2-7	TGTGCCAGCAGGAACCGACAGGGGGCTGGAGACTTC	CASRNRQGAGDF
TRBV7-3	TRBD1	NA	TRBJ2-2	TGTGCCAGCAGCTCGGACAGGGGATACACCGGGGAGCTGTTTTTT	CASSSDRGYTGELFF
TRBV10-3	NA	NA	TRBJ1-1	TGTGCCATCAGAGGACGAACGAACACTGAAGCTTTCTTT	CAIRGRTNTEAFF
TRBV7-2	NA	NA	TRBJ2-7	TGTGCCAGCAGCCAGGACTACCGATCCTACGAGCAGTACTTC	CASSQDYRSYEQYF
TRBV6-1	NA	few	TRBJ1-1	TGTGCCAGCAGTGAGGCAGGAGAGAACACTGAAGCTTTCTTT	CASSEAGENTEAFF
TRBV2	TRBD2	NA	TRBJ2-5	TGTGCCAGCAGTGAAACTAGCGGGGGGGCCCAAGAGACCCAGTACTTC	CASSETSGGAQETQYF
TRBV2	NA	NA	TRBJ2-5	TGTGCCAGCAGTATTCGACAAATCGAGACCCAGTACTTC	CASSIRQIETQYF
TRBV11-3	NA	NA	TRBJ2-7	TGTGCCAGCAGCTTGGAAGCAGGGGTCGAGCAGTACTTC	CASSLEAGVEQYF
TRBV7-8	NA	NA	TRBJ1-3	TGTGCCAGCACCCCCTTGGGGGGGCGGGGTGGAAACACCATATATTTT	CASTPLGGRGGNTIYF
TRBV6-6	NA	once	TRBJ1-6	TGTGCCAGCAGGGCAGGGTTCTATAATTCACCCCTCCACTTT	CASRAGFYNSPLHF
TRBV5-1	NA	few	TRBJ2-1	TGCGCCAGCAGCCCCGGAGGGACAAGCTCCTACAATGAGCAGTTCTTC	CASSPGGTSSYNEQFF
TRBV5-1	TRBD1	NA	TRBJ1-4	TGCGCCAGCAGCCGGGGGAAGGGGGCAATAATGGCTAATGAAAAACTGTTTTTT	CASSRGKGAIMANEKLFF
TRBV19	NA	once	TRBJ2-2	TGTGCCAGTAGTATATGGAGAGGGGGAATTACCGGGGAGCTGTTTTTT	CASSIWRGGITGELFF
TRBV28	NA	NA	TRBJ1-2	TGTGCCAGCAACCTTGGGAGAGAGGCGTATGGCTACACCTTC	CASNLGREAYGYTF